Detailed here is one T cell receptor beta chain. Its antigen remains unidentified. This sample was included in a study of T cell responses to AZD1222 COVID-19 vaccine. Study findings and constraints: White British ancestry dominated among donors, who included more females, and clonal diversity was possibly underestimated. After the peak T cell response, and only then, were repertoires sampled.

The CDR3 loop spans 15 amino acids. V shed 6 bases, J shed 4 bases, and the junction held 7 bases outside the gene matches. Germline CDR1 is MNHEY and CDR2 is SVGAGI. TCRdb's copy holds only in-frame clones and misses some; the assay was immunoSEQ multiplex PCR. The sample contains 85,000 to 90,000 clones, under 95% of which appear only once. The chain carries TRBV6-5 and TRBJ2-2, with 8 bases fitting TRBD2. Sample: peripheral blood, taken on day 0 of MenACWY control vaccination. The TCR was taken from an adult in good health. The CDR3 DNA is TGTGCCAGCAGCTCCCGCGGGGGGCTCACCGGGGAGCTGTTTTTT. Encoded protein: CASSSRGGLTGELFF.